This T cell receptor beta chain appears in the sequencing data of a study of cytomegalovirus exposure and HLA in healthy donors. Broader study findings: Data from an earlier analysis indicated that most TCR beta V segments were productive either about 90% or about 30% of the time.

V lost 9 bases to trimming and J lost 3 bases; unmatched junction nucleotides: 9. Germline loops: CDR1 ENHRY, CDR2 SYGVKD. The CDR3 consists of 14 residues. A multiplex PCR was run with 60 Vbeta primers and 13 Jbeta primers. Produced via immunoSEQ multiplex PCR; TCRdb's table is partial and in-frame only. The repertoire holds 120,000 or so clones, with approximately 84% as singletons. Notes on this clone: Its antigen is unknown.

Source material: PBMCs. The chain uses TRBV10-3 and TRBJ1-2; 8 nucleotides line up with TRBD1. The sequence was collected from a man aged 18 to 30 in good health and CMV-seropositive. This CDR3 is CAILPDRGDYGYTF. The CDR3 DNA follows: TGTGCCATTCTTCCTGACAGGGGTGACTATGGCTACACCTTC.